These 25 T cell receptor beta chains share one sample of origin, sequenced in a study of T cell responses to AZD1222 COVID-19 vaccine. Sequencing used immunoSEQ multiplex PCR; TCRdb keeps in-frame clones, though not all of them. The listing contains about 140,000 clones. Specimen: peripheral blood. These receptors came from an adult in good health.

V and J are TRBV11-2 and TRBJ1-2; 8 positions match TRBD1. The CDR3 covers 13 residues. Germline V gene lookup returns CDR1 SGHAT and CDR2 FQNNGV. V dropped 5 bases and J dropped 6; count of bases not matched to a gene: 5. Written as DNA, the CDR3 is TGTGCCAGCAGCCGAGACAGGGGCCATGGCTACACCTTC. The encoded protein is CASSRDRGHGYTF. Combining the CDR3 with reference TRBV11-2 and TRBJ1-2 gives the whole variable domain EAGVAQSPRYKIIEKRQSVAFWCNPISGHATLYWYQQILGQGPKLLIQFQNNGVVDDSQLPKDRFSAERLKGVDSTLKIQPAKLEDSAVYLCASSRDRGHGYTFGSGTRLTVV.

This chain links TRBV6-1 with TRBJ2-3, with 8 bases matching TRBD2. Germline lookup yields CDR1 MNHNS and CDR2 SASEGT. Unmatched junction bases numbered 6, after V lost 4 bases and J lost 0 bases. CDR3 size: 16 residues. The CDR3 DNA reads as TGTGCCAGCAGTGTGCGGGGGGCCCTCAGCACAGATACGCAGTATTTT. It yields the protein CASSVRGALSTDTQYF.

This chain connects TRBV4-1 to TRBJ1-4, with D perhaps matching TRBD1 (5 bases). The CDR3 is made up of 17 amino acids. In germline, CDR1 is MGHRA, CDR2 YSYEKL. Trimming removed 0 bases from V and 5 bases from J, with 16 bases in between. This CDR3 reads CASSQEGAGRVNEKLFF. The CDR3 DNA sequence: TGCGCCAGCAGCCAAGAAGGTGCAGGGAGGGTGAATGAAAAACTGTTTTTT.

V is TRBV21-1 and J is TRBJ1-2; TRBD1 is the table's D call and was not checked against the DNA. TRBV21-1 constitutes a pseudogene. The CDR3 is 15 amino acids. CDR3 amino acids: CASSKPGQGDYGYTF. In nucleotides, the CDR3 is TGTGCCAGCAGCAAACCGGGACAGGGGGACTATGGCTACACCTTC.

V and J are TRBV6-5 and TRBJ1-1; D perhaps matches TRBD1 (5 bases). Between the trimmed V and J ends, which lost 7 bases and 6 bases, there was a span of 12 bases. The CDR3 is 12 amino acids. Germline CDR1 is MNHEY and CDR2 is SVGAGI. Written as DNA, the CDR3 is TGTGCCAGCACAGGGACGGTGGCTGAAGCTTTCTTT. It specifies CASTGTVAEAFF.

V and J are TRBV3-1 (or the pseudogene TRBV3-2) and TRBJ1-1, with 8 nucleotides matching TRBD1. V shed 1 base, J shed 9 bases, and the junction held 4 bases outside the gene matches. CDR1 and CDR2 from the germline V gene are LGHDT and YNNKEL (reference sequence). The CDR3 length is 13 residues. CDR3 in amino acids: CASSQGGQGKAFF. The CDR3 DNA sequence: TGTGCCAGCAGCCAAGGCGGACAGGGAAAAGCTTTCTTT.

The V gene is TRBV7-2, the J gene TRBJ1-3; perhaps TRBD1 as D (5 bases). V lost 0 bases to trimming and J lost 4 bases, with 7 bases between them. CDR1 and CDR2 from the germline V gene are SGHTA and FQGNSA. The CDR3 consists of 14 residues. CDR3 in amino acids: CASSLAGAGNTIYF. CDR3 nucleotides: TGTGCCAGCAGCTTAGCAGGGGCAGGAAACACCATATATTTT.

V usage is TRBV4-1 and J usage is TRBJ2-6; no definite D call. CDR3 length: 17 residues. V was clipped by 4 bases and J by 4 bases, with 17 bases between them. Germline loops: CDR1 MGHRA, CDR2 YSYEKL. For the CDR3, the DNA is TGCGCCAGCAGCCCCCCCCGGCCTAGTTCCGGGGCCAACGTCCTGACTTTC. Translating it yields CASSPPRPSSGANVLTF.

The V and J genes are TRBV6-5 and TRBJ1-1, with 9 bases identical to TRBD1. Unmatched junction bases numbered 5, after V lost 0 bases and J lost 6 bases. Germline CDR1 reads MNHEY; CDR2 reads SVGAGI. The CDR3 has 15 amino acids. This chain's CDR3 is CASSYSNRGRAEAFF. The DNA for the CDR3 is TGTGCCAGCAGTTACTCGAACAGGGGGCGTGCTGAAGCTTTCTTT.

The chain links TRBV30 to TRBJ1-5, with D hard to call. In germline, CDR1 is GTSNPN, CDR2 SVGIG (reference sequence). This CDR3 comprises 17 residues. V shed 1 base and J shed 0 bases, with 16 bases lying between them. The CDR3 DNA sequence: TGTGCCTGGAGTGGGGAAGTAACCTCAGGTAGCAATCAGCCCCAGCATTTT. Encoded protein: CAWSGEVTSGSNQPQHF.

This sequence joins TRBV30 and TRBJ1-3; 8 bases map to TRBD1. The CDR3 loop spans 15 amino acids. J gave up 0 bases and V 4 bases, and 5 bases lay outside the gene matches. Germline CDR1 and CDR2: GTSNPN and SVGIG (reference sequence). The CDR3 region is CAWTGQAVSGNTIYF. The CDR3 region has the DNA TGTGCCTGGACGGGACAGGCGGTCTCTGGAAACACCATATATTTT.

The V call is TRBV28, the J call TRBJ1-2; 12 bases fit TRBD1. V was clipped by 11 bases and J by 8 bases; unmatched bases: 9. Germline V lookup: CDR1 MDHEN, CDR2 SYDVKM. The CDR3 is 13 residues long. The CDR3 protein is CAGGDRGLYGYTF. In nucleotides, the CDR3 is TGTGCCGGGGGGGACAGGGGGCTGTACGGCTACACCTTC.

CDR3 in DNA: TGTGCCAGCAGCCAAGTTAGCAGGGATACTGAAGCTTTCTTT. This sequence encodes CASSQVSRDTEAFF. The rearrangement joins TRBV3-1 (or the pseudogene TRBV3-2) to TRBJ1-1; TRBD1 is a possible D gene (5 bases). The CDR3 sequence is 14 residues long. Trimming pared 1 base from V and 5 bases from J, leaving 11 bases between. Germline CDR1 is LGHDT and CDR2 is YNNKEL (reference sequence).

The J gene is TRBJ1-2, the V gene TRBV6-4; TRBD1 is a possible D gene (6 bases). CDR1 and CDR2 from the germline V gene are MRHNA and SNTAGT. This CDR3 comprises 14 residues. Trimming took off 3 bases at V and 7 bases at J, with 15 bases between the two ends. The CDR3 DNA sequence: TGTGCCAGCAGTGAAGGCAGGGGCGTAGGTGGCTACACCTTC. It yields the protein CASSEGRGVGGYTF.

The chain carries TRBV6-5 and TRBJ2-1; no firm D call. Looked up from germline, CDR1 is MNHEY and CDR2 is SVGAGI. The CDR3 length is 15 residues. Trimming removed 0 bases at V and 5 bases at J, with 11 bases between. The chain's CDR3 is CASSYSSERDNEQFF. The DNA of the CDR3 is TGTGCCAGCAGTTACTCGAGTGAACGAGACAATGAGCAGTTCTTC.

The genes are TRBV5-1 and TRBJ2-6, with 7 bases lining up with TRBD1. Germline V gene lookup returns CDR1 SGHRS and CDR2 YFSETQ. The trim removed 1 base at V and 1 base at J, leaving 2 bases unmatched. This CDR3 spans 16 amino acids. The CDR3 loop is CASSLMTGSGANVLTF. The CDR3 nucleotides read TGCGCCAGCAGCTTGATGACAGGGTCTGGGGCCAACGTCCTGACTTTC.

The rearrangement uses TRBV4-3 and TRBJ1-2; D perhaps matches TRBD1 (5 bases). V shed 2 bases and J shed 6 bases, with 13 bases lying between them. Germline CDR1 LGHNA, CDR2 YSLEER. The CDR3 is made up of 14 amino acids. The CDR3 region has the DNA TGCGCCAGCAGCCAACAGCAGGGTGCTGATGGCTACACCTTC. It specifies CASSQQQGADGYTF.

V and J are TRBV6-5 and TRBJ1-2, with D possibly being TRBD1 (6 bases). Germline CDR1 MNHEY, CDR2 SVGAGI. Deletions cut 7 bases from V and 0 bases from J, with 12 bases between. This CDR3 comprises 14 residues. CDR3 loop: CASTRRGPNYGYTF. DNA for the CDR3: TGTGCCAGCACCAGACGGGGGCCTAACTATGGCTACACCTTC.

The chain has TRBV19 and TRBJ1-3; 10 nucleotides agree with TRBD1. The J segment lost 0 bases and the V segment lost 6 bases, leaving 5 bases of the junction unmatched. The CDR3 spans 16 residues. Germline lookup yields CDR1 LNHDA and CDR2 SQIVND (reference sequence). CDR3 DNA: TGTGCCAGTAGCCCGGGACAGGGGTACTCTGGAAACACCATATATTTT. This gives the protein CASSPGQGYSGNTIYF.

This sequence joins TRBV25-1 and TRBJ1-1; D unclear. The CDR3 length is 13 residues. V was clipped by 2 bases and J by 2 bases, with 6 bases between them. The germline gives CDR1 MGHDK, CDR2 SYGVNS. In DNA form, the CDR3 reads TGTGCCAGCAGTGAAGGGCTCAACACTGAAGCTTTCTTT. Protein sequence: CASSEGLNTEAFF.

This chain links TRBV6-5 with TRBJ2-7; TRBD1 matches at 9 bases. The CDR3 is made up of 16 amino acids. The V gene end was trimmed by 0 bases and the J gene end by 3 bases; junction bases not matched to a gene: 6. Germline V gene sequence: CDR1 MNHEY, CDR2 SVGAGI. Here the CDR3 reads CASSYSRTGDSYEQYF. Written as DNA, the CDR3 is TGTGCCAGCAGTTACTCGAGGACAGGGGACAGCTACGAGCAGTACTTC.

CDR3 sequence: CASSKATTSTDTQYF. DNA for the CDR3: TGTGCCAGCAGTAAAGCGACAACTAGCACAGATACGCAGTATTTT. The chain joins TRBV6-2 or TRBV6-3 to TRBJ2-3; D is uncertain. Trimming cost V 5 bases and J 0 bases, with 12 bases left between them. Germline CDR1 and CDR2: MNHEY and SVGEGT. This CDR3 is 15 amino acids long.

The rearrangement joins TRBV2 to TRBJ1-2, with 8 bases that match TRBD1. V was clipped by 4 bases and J by 8 bases; unmatched bases: 12. Germline CDR1 and CDR2: SNHLY and FYNNEI. There are 15 residues in the CDR3. Written as DNA, the CDR3 is TGTGCCAGCAGTGTCGGAACCACAGGGGGTAGGGGCTACACCTTC. Its protein is CASSVGTTGGRGYTF.

The gene calls are TRBV25-1 and TRBJ1-6, with 7 bases matching TRBD1. This CDR3 spans 14 amino acids. The germline CDR1 and CDR2 sequences are MGHDK and SYGVNS. V dropped 6 bases and J dropped 7; count of bases not matched to a gene: 6. CDR3 sequence (DNA): TGTGCCAGCAGGAACGACAGGGCCAATTCACCCCTCCACTTT. Its translation: CASRNDRANSPLHF.

The rearrangement links TRBV5-1 to TRBJ2-1; 10 positions agree with TRBD1. Trimming took 4 bases from V and 7 from J; bases not matched to a gene: 8. Germline CDR1 SGHRS, CDR2 YFSETQ. The CDR3 length is 15 residues. CDR3 sequence: CASSRTGGFMNEQFF. The CDR3 region has the DNA TGCGCCAGCAGCAGGACAGGGGGGTTTATGAATGAGCAGTTCTTC.